This TCR beta chain was identified during a study of T cell responses to AZD1222 COVID-19 vaccine. Study results and limitations: In the spike-specific TCR repertoire, nearly half reportedly target unmutated variant regions.

Trimming left V 6 bases short and J 3 bases short, with 11 bases between. The CDR3 has 13 residues. CDR1 and CDR2 (germline): KGHSH, LQKENI. About this clone itself: Its antigen is currently unknown. This specimen includes other DNA sequences encoding the same CDR3.

TCRdb's copy holds only in-frame clones and misses some; the assay was immunoSEQ multiplex PCR. The repertoire includes about 140,000 clones, about 92% of them detected once, and under 2.5% sits in the top ten. The TCR comes from an adult in good health. The specimen was peripheral blood, collected on day 0 of AZD1222 vaccination. The rearrangement links TRBV18 to TRBJ2-5; tentative D call: TRBD2 (5 bases). The chain's CDR3 is CASSPGREETQYF. The CDR3 region has the DNA TGTGCCAGCTCTCCGGGGAGAGAAGAGACCCAGTACTTC.